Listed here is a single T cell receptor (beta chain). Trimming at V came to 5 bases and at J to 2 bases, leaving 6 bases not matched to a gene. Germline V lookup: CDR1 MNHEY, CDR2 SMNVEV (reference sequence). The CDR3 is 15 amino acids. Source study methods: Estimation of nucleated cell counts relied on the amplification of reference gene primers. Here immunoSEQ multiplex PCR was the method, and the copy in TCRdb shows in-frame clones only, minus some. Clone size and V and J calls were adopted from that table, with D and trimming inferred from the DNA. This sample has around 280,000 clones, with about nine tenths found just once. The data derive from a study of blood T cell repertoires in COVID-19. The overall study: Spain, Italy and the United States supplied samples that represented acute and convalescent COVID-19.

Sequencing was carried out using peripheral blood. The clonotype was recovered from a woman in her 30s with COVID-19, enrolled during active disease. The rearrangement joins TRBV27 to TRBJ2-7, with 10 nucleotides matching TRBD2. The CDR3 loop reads CASSLRTSGTYEQYF. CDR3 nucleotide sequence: TGTGCCAGCAGTCTGAGGACTAGCGGTACCTACGAGCAGTACTTC.